This TCR beta chain was captured in a study of T cells in narcolepsy. Across the whole study: Healthy controls were enrolled alongside patients with narcolepsy type 1 or type 2.

Measured with immunoSEQ multiplex PCR; TCRdb has only the in-frame clones, and not every one. The sample shows tens of thousands of clones, 79% of them seen only once. This clone occurred a few times. The CDR3 spans 17 residues. V was cut by 0 bases and J by 2 bases, with 16 bases left in between. Germline V gives CDR1 SGHVS, CDR2 FNYEAQ. The TCR was taken from a human donor with narcolepsy. Sample: CD45RA- memory CD4+ T cells from PBMCs. This chain connects TRBV7-6 to TRBJ2-5; D is possibly TRBD2 (5 bases). This CDR3 reads CASSLAYPGGGQETQYF. In nucleotides, the CDR3 is TGTGCCAGCAGCTTAGCCTACCCCGGCGGCGGGCAAGAGACCCAGTACTTC. The full variable domain, in which reference TRBV7-6 and TRBJ2-5 provide the parts outside the CDR3, is GAGVSQSPRYKVTKRGQDVALRCDPISGHVSLYWYRQALGQGPEFLTYFNYEAQQDKSGLPNDRFSAERPEGSISTLTIQRTEQRDSAMYRCASSLAYPGGGQETQYFGPGTRLLVL.